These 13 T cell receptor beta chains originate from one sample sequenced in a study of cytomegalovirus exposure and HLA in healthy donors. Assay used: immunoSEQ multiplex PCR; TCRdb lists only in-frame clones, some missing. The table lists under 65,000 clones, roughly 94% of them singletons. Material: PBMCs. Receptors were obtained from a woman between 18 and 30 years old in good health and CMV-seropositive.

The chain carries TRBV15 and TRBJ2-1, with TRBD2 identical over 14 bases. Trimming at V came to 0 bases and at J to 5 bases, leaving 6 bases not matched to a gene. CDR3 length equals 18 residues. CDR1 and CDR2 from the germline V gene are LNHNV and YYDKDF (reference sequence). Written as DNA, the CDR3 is TGTGCCACCAGCAGAGAGGTCGGACTAGCGGGAGGAGACAATGAGCAGTTCTTC. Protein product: CATSREVGLAGGDNEQFF.

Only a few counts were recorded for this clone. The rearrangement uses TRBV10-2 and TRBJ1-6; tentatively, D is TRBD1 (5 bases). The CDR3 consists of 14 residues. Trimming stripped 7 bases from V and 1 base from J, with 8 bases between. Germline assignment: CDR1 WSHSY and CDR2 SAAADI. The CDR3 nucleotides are TGCGCCAGCATTCAGGGTTCCTATAATTCACCCCTCCACTTT. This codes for CASIQGSYNSPLHF.

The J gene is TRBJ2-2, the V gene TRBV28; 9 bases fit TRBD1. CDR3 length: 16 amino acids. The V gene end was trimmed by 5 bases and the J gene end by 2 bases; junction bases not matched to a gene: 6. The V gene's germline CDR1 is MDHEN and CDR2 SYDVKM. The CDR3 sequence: CASSLDRGINTGELFF. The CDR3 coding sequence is TGTGCCAGCAGTCTCGACAGGGGGATAAACACCGGGGAGCTGTTTTTT.

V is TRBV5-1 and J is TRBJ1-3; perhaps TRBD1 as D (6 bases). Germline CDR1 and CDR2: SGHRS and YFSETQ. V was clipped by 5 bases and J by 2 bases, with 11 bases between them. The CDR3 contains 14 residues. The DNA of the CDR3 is TGCGCCAGCAGTCTTGGACAGCCTGGAAACACCATATATTTT. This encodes CASSLGQPGNTIYF.

The chain's CDR3 is CASSEPPGTGGGVGNQPQHF. The CDR3 DNA reads as TGTGCCAGCAGCGAACCGCCCGGGACAGGGGGCGGAGTGGGCAATCAGCCCCAGCATTTT. J is TRBJ1-5 and V is TRBV28, with 12 bases that match TRBD1. V was clipped by 6 bases and J by 2 bases; unmatched bases: 17. The CDR3 is 20 residues long. The germline gives CDR1 MDHEN, CDR2 SYDVKM.

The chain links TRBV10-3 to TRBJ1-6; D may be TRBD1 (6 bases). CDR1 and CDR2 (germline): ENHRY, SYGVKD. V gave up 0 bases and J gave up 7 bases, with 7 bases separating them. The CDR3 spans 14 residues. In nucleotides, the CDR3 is TGTGCCATCAGTGAGTCCGGACAGAATTCACCCCTCCACTTT. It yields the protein CAISESGQNSPLHF.

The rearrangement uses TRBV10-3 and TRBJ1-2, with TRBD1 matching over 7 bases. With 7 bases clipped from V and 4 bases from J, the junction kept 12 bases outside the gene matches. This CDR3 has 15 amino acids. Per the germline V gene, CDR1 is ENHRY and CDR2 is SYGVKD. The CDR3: CAIIEGLGTVYGYTF. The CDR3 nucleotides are TGTGCCATCATCGAGGGCCTCGGGACAGTCTATGGCTACACCTTC.

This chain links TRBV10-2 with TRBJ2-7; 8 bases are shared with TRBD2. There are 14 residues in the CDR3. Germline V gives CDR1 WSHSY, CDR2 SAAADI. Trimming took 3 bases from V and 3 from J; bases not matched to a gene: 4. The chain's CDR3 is CASSDGGGLYEQYF. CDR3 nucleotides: TGCGCCAGCAGTGACGGGGGGGGTCTCTACGAGCAGTACTTC.

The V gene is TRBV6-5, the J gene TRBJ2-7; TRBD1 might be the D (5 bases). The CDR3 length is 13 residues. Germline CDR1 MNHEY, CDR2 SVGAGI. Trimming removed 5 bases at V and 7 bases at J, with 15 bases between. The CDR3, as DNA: TGTGCCAGCAGTCGCGGACAACTCGGAGAGCAGTACTTC. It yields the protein CASSRGQLGEQYF.

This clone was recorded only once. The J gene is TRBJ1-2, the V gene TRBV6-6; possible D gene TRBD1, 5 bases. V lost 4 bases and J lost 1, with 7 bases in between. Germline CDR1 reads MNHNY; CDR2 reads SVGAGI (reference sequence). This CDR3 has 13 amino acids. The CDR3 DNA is TGTGCCAGCAGTTCGACAGATAACTATGGCTACACCTTC. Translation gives CASSSTDNYGYTF.

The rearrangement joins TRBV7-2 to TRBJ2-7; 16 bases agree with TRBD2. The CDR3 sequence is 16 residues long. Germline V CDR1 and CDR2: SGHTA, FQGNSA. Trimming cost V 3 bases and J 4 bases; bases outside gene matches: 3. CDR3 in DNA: TGTGCCAGCAGCTTGGGACTAGCGGGGGGGCGGTACGAGCAGTACTTC. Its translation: CASSLGLAGGRYEQYF. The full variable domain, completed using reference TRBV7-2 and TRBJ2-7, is GAGVSQSPSNKVTEKGKDVELRCDPISGHTALYWYRQSLGQGLEFLIYFQGNSAPDKSGLPSDRFSAERTGGSVSTLTIQRTQQEDSAVYLCASSLGLAGGRYEQYFGPGTRLTVT.

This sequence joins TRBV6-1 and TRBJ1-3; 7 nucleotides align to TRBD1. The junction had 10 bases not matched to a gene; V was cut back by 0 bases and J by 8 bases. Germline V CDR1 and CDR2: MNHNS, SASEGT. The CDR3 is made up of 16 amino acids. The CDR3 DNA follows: TGTGCCAGCAGTGAAGCGAGTTTAGGGGGGACAGACACCATATATTTT. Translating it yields CASSEASLGGTDTIYF.

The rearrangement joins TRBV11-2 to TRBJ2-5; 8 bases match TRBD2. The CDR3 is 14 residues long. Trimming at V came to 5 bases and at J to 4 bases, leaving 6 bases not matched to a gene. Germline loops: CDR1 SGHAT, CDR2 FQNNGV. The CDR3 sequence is CASSPSGGIETQYF. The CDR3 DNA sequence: TGTGCCAGCAGCCCATCGGGGGGGATAGAGACCCAGTACTTC.